The 29 T cell receptor beta chains below all came from one sample that was sequenced in a study of CD8 T cells in ankylosing spondylitis. Using its own MiXCR run on the 5' RACE reads, TCRdb lists one record per CDR3 protein. Counted here are some 38,000 distinct CDR3 sequences, roughly 3.1% occurring once; the ten biggest clones make up about 2.8%. The material sequenced was blood, either unsorted or a sorted T cell fraction (not recorded which). Receptors originate from a male donor with ankylosing spondylitis or in good health (not recorded which).

The table lists this clonotype with many counts. The rearrangement joins TRBV9 to TRBJ2-3, with 13 bases matching TRBD2. CDR1 is SGDLS, CDR2 YYNGEE, per germline. The CDR3 runs 16 residues. Trimming removed 0 bases from V and 6 bases from J; junction bases left unmatched: 4. The CDR3: CASSVVPTSGRDTQYF. The CDR3 nucleotides are TGTGCCAGCAGCGTAGTCCCGACTAGCGGGAGGGATACGCAGTATTTT.

This clonotype has ten or more counts. V gene TRBV9 combines with J gene TRBJ2-3, with 7 positions matching TRBD1. The CDR3 consists of 17 residues. Per germline, CDR1 SGDLS and CDR2 YYNGEE. Losses at the gene ends were 3 bases for V and 0 bases for J; bases not matched to a gene: 10. This CDR3 is CASSAHPDRRSTDTQYF. The CDR3 coding sequence is TGTGCCAGCAGCGCCCACCCGGACAGGAGAAGCACAGATACGCAGTATTTT. The variable domain in full, with the rest retrieved from reference TRBV9 and TRBJ2-3, is DSGVTQTPKHLITATGQRVTLRCSPRSGDLSVYWYQQSLDQGLQFLIQYYNGEERAKGNILERFSAQQFPDLHSELNLSSLELGDSALYFCASSAHPDRRSTDTQYFGPGTRLTVL.

This clonotype showed up many times. The chain employs TRBV9 and TRBJ2-5; TRBD1 matches at 10 bases. The V segment lost 6 bases and the J segment 5 bases; nucleotides outside the gene matches: 4. In germline, CDR1 is SGDLS, CDR2 YYNGEE. CDR3 length equals 13 residues. The CDR3 is CASTGTGAETQYF. CDR3 nucleotide sequence: TGTGCCAGCACCGGGACAGGGGCGGAGACCCAGTACTTC.

This clonotype has at least ten counts. This sequence joins TRBV9 and TRBJ2-1, with unresolved D. V lost 1 base and J lost 1, with 9 bases in between. This CDR3 has 15 residues. Germline V gene data show CDR1 as SGDLS and CDR2 as YYNGEE. This CDR3 is CASSVKAWSYNEQFF. The DNA for the CDR3 is TGTGCCAGCAGCGTAAAGGCGTGGTCCTACAATGAGCAGTTCTTC. Looking up the rest from reference TRBV9 and TRBJ2-1 gives the full variable domain: DSGVTQTPKHLITATGQRVTLRCSPRSGDLSVYWYQQSLDQGLQFLIQYYNGEERAKGNILERFSAQQFPDLHSELNLSSLELGDSALYFCASSVKAWSYNEQFFGPGTRLTVL.

V usage is TRBV9 and J usage is TRBJ2-1; 12 nucleotides match TRBD2. Trimming removed 3 bases from V and 10 bases from J; junction bases left unmatched: 5. The CDR3 has 14 residues. Looked up from germline, CDR1 is SGDLS and CDR2 is YYNGEE. Written as DNA, the CDR3 is TGTGCCAGCAGCGAGGGACTAGCGGGCAGGGAGCAGTTCTTC. Translating gives CASSEGLAGREQFF.

This clonotype has ten or more counts. The chain carries TRBV9 and TRBJ2-3; 7 bases are a match to TRBD2. This CDR3 is 15 amino acids long. Trimming at V came to 0 bases and at J to 2 bases, leaving 3 bases not matched to a gene. Germline lookup yields CDR1 SGDLS and CDR2 YYNGEE. CDR3 sequence: CASSVGWDYTDTQYF. Here the CDR3 DNA reads TGTGCCAGCAGCGTAGGGTGGGACTACACAGATACGCAGTATTTT. Using reference TRBV9 and TRBJ2-3 for the parts outside the CDR3, the full variable domain is DSGVTQTPKHLITATGQRVTLRCSPRSGDLSVYWYQQSLDQGLQFLIQYYNGEERAKGNILERFSAQQFPDLHSELNLSSLELGDSALYFCASSVGWDYTDTQYFGPGTRLTVL.

This clonotype has a handful of counts. The rearrangement joins TRBV9 to TRBJ2-2; D is perhaps TRBD1 (6 bases). Germline-derived CDR1 and CDR2 are SGDLS and YYNGEE. The CDR3 covers 15 residues. Between the trimmed V and J ends, which lost 0 bases and 6 bases, there was a span of 12 bases. The CDR3, as DNA: TGTGCCAGCAGCGTAGCGGGACAAGGGGCCGGGGAGCTGTTTTTT. It translates to CASSVAGQGAGELFF.

This clonotype showed up many times. The rearrangement uses TRBV9 and TRBJ2-2; 8 positions match TRBD2. CDR3 size: 16 residues. Unmatched junction bases numbered 10, after V lost 4 bases and J lost 5 bases. Looked up from germline, CDR1 is SGDLS and CDR2 is YYNGEE. The CDR3, as DNA: TGTGCCAGCAGCCCCAGGCCGGGAGGGAGTACCGGGGAGCTGTTTTTT. Its translation: CASSPRPGGSTGELFF.

This clonotype is judged medium-sized. The V gene is TRBV5-1, the J gene TRBJ2-7; TRBD1 matches at 11 bases. V gave up 0 bases and J gave up 3 bases; unmatched junction bases: 17. CDR3 length equals 20 residues. CDR1 is SGHRS, CDR2 YFSETQ, per germline. CDR3 sequence reads: CASSLAGGTGGQPILYEQYV. CDR3 coding DNA: TGCGCCAGCAGCTTGGCCGGGGGGACAGGGGGTCAGCCTATTCTCTACGAGCAGTACGTC.

This clonotype was seen ten or more times. Germline is not matched at one junction end, which may reflect a read error. V usage is TRBV9 and J usage is TRBJ2-2; D is uncertain. The CDR3 length is 13 residues. CDR1 is SGDLS, CDR2 YYNGEE, per germline. The CDR3 loop is CASSVETPGELFF. The CDR3 DNA follows: TGTGCCAGCAGCGTAGAGACTCCCGGCGAGCTGTTTTTT. The entire variable domain, with the rest obtained from reference TRBV9 and TRBJ2-2, is as follows: DSGVTQTPKHLITATGQRVTLRCSPRSGDLSVYWYQQSLDQGLQFLIQYYNGEERAKGNILERFSAQQFPDLHSELNLSSLELGDSALYFCASSVETPGELFFGEGSRLTVL.

This clonotype occurred many times. This rearrangement joins TRBV9 to TRBJ2-3; D call uncertain. V was cut by 4 bases and J by 7 bases, with 7 bases left in between. This CDR3 is 11 amino acids long. The germline CDR1 and CDR2 sequences are SGDLS and YYNGEE. The CDR3 loop is CASSMEYTQYF. Written as DNA, the CDR3 is TGTGCCAGCAGCATGGAGTATACGCAGTATTTT. The variable domain in full, completed from reference TRBV9 and TRBJ2-3, reads DSGVTQTPKHLITATGQRVTLRCSPRSGDLSVYWYQQSLDQGLQFLIQYYNGEERAKGNILERFSAQQFPDLHSELNLSSLELGDSALYFCASSMEYTQYFGPGTRLTVL.

This clonotype was seen at least ten times. The chain employs TRBV9 and TRBJ1-1; D is perhaps TRBD1 (6 bases). There are 12 residues in the CDR3. In germline, CDR1 is SGDLS, CDR2 YYNGEE. Trimming took off 0 bases at V and 8 bases at J, with 8 bases between the two ends. CDR3: CASSVGGGEAFF. The DNA of the CDR3 is TGTGCCAGCAGCGTAGGGGGGGGCGAAGCTTTCTTT.

This clonotype was counted many times. The rearrangement joins TRBV9 to TRBJ2-1, with 8 bases lining up with TRBD2. V lost 2 bases to trimming and J lost 8 bases; unmatched junction nucleotides: 9. In germline, CDR1 is SGDLS, CDR2 YYNGEE. CDR3 length: 15 amino acids. CDR3 residues: CASSVGGRGGHEQFF. CDR3 in DNA: TGTGCCAGCAGCGTTGGAGGCCGGGGGGGCCATGAGCAGTTCTTC.

This clonotype was picked up many times. The chain is built from TRBV9 and TRBJ2-4; TRBD2 aligns across 8 bases. Trimming removed 2 bases from V and 3 bases from J; junction bases left unmatched: 10. Germline CDR1 is SGDLS and CDR2 is YYNGEE. The CDR3 consists of 17 residues. CDR3 DNA sequence: TGTGCCAGCAGCGTCGGGGGGGGCCGCGCTAGCAAAAACATTCAGTACTTC. Translated, it gives CASSVGGGRASKNIQYF.

The table lists this clonotype with many counts. This chain joins TRBV9 and TRBJ1-1; D call uncertain. V was cut by 0 bases and J by 5 bases, with 8 bases left in between. CDR3 length: 13 amino acids. Germline CDR1 is SGDLS and CDR2 is YYNGEE. The CDR3 DNA follows: TGTGCCAGCAGCGTAGCAACGGGTACTGAAGCTTTCTTT. Translation: CASSVATGTEAFF.

This clonotype was seen repeatedly, ten times or more. The chain recombines TRBV9 with TRBJ1-1, with 8 bases lining up with TRBD1. The CDR3 is 17 amino acids. Germline CDR1 is SGDLS and CDR2 is YYNGEE. V shed 2 bases and J 0 bases; nucleotides not matched to a gene: 9. The CDR3, as DNA: TGTGCCAGCAGCGTCAGTCCCGGGACAGGTATGAACACTGAAGCTTTCTTT. Its protein product is CASSVSPGTGMNTEAFF.

The sample holds many counts of this clonotype. V gene TRBV9 combines with J gene TRBJ1-1; D is perhaps TRBD1 (5 bases). This CDR3 comprises 14 residues. From germline, CDR1 is SGDLS and CDR2 YYNGEE. V lost 3 bases and J 1 base, leaving 10 bases between the germline ends. The CDR3 is CASSGGAKNTEAFF. Here the CDR3 DNA reads TGTGCCAGCAGCGGAGGGGCGAAGAACACTGAAGCTTTCTTT.

This clonotype was detected many times. V usage is TRBV9 and J usage is TRBJ2-1; possible D gene TRBD2, 6 bases. The CDR3 runs 15 residues. The V end lost 1 base, the J end lost 6 bases, and 14 bases lay between the germline ends. Germline CDR1 is SGDLS and CDR2 is YYNGEE. The CDR3 here is CASSVRNGGPNEQFF. As DNA, the CDR3 is TGTGCCAGCAGCGTAAGGAACGGAGGGCCCAATGAGCAGTTCTTC.

At least ten counts were recorded for this clonotype. The chain joins TRBV9 to TRBJ2-5; TRBD2 matches at 10 bases. This CDR3 spans 15 amino acids. In germline, CDR1 is SGDLS, CDR2 YYNGEE. V shed 0 bases, J shed 7 bases, and the junction held 6 bases outside the gene matches. The CDR3 sequence: CASSVDTSGIGTQYF. The CDR3 bases are TGTGCCAGCAGCGTAGATACTAGCGGGATTGGGACCCAGTACTTC.

This clonotype showed up many times. The chain is built from TRBV9 and TRBJ2-3; 7 nucleotides agree with TRBD1. Germline CDR1 SGDLS, CDR2 YYNGEE. Losses at the gene ends were 0 bases for V and 1 base for J; bases not matched to a gene: 11. The CDR3 has 18 residues. The CDR3 region has the DNA TGTGCCAGCAGCGTAGCTCCAGGGGGTTTTTCACGCACAGATACGCAGTATTTT. The encoded protein is CASSVAPGGFSRTDTQYF.

This clonotype was seen ten or more times. The rearrangement uses TRBV9 and TRBJ2-4; 12 bases agree with TRBD1. With V trimmed by 6 bases and J by 7 bases, 8 bases remained unmatched. Germline CDR1 reads SGDLS; CDR2 reads YYNGEE. The length of the CDR3 is 15 residues. The CDR3 DNA reads TGTGCCAGCAACCGGGGAGGGACAGGGGGCAACATTCAGTACTTC. It encodes CASNRGGTGGNIQYF.

This clonotype was counted ten times or more. The J gene is TRBJ1-5, the V gene TRBV9; D call uncertain. Germline V lookup: CDR1 SGDLS, CDR2 YYNGEE. CDR3 length: 14 residues. Trimming stripped 4 bases from V and 2 bases from J, with 10 bases between. The CDR3 DNA reads TGTGCCAGCAGCCCCCATTGGGGCAATCAGCCCCAGCATTTT. The encoded protein is CASSPHWGNQPQHF.

This clonotype was counted ten times or more. V and J are TRBV9 and TRBJ2-1; 7 bases map to TRBD2. Germline CDR1 is SGDLS and CDR2 is YYNGEE. The CDR3 covers 15 residues. With 0 bases clipped from V and 9 bases from J, the junction kept 9 bases outside the gene matches. CDR3 DNA: TGTGCCAGCAGCGTAGACGGGGGAGGGCGGGTTGAGCAGTTCTTC. This translates into CASSVDGGGRVEQFF. Based on the CDR3 plus reference TRBV9 and TRBJ2-1, the full variable domain is DSGVTQTPKHLITATGQRVTLRCSPRSGDLSVYWYQQSLDQGLQFLIQYYNGEERAKGNILERFSAQQFPDLHSELNLSSLELGDSALYFCASSVDGGGRVEQFFGPGTRLTVL.

This clonotype was seen repeatedly, ten times or more. The chain recombines TRBV23-1 with TRBJ1-1, with 8 bases that match TRBD1. TRBV23-1 is an ORF, and what it does is uncertain. J lost 6 bases, V lost 2 bases, and 5 bases had no gene match. The CDR3 extends over 14 amino acids. For the CDR3, the DNA is TGCGCCAGCAGTCAAGACAGGGGCACTTCTGAAGCTTTCTTT. This codes for CASSQDRGTSEAFF.

This clonotype was observed many times. This CDR3 reads CASSVASMNTEAFF. CDR3 in DNA: TGTGCCAGCAGCGTAGCCAGTATGAACACTGAAGCTTTCTTT. V usage is TRBV9 and J usage is TRBJ1-1; unclear D gene. The CDR3 is 14 amino acids. Germline V lookup: CDR1 SGDLS, CDR2 YYNGEE. The V end was cut by 0 bases, the J end by 0 bases, with 6 bases between.

Concerning this clonotype: This may come from a read error, since a much larger clone is one base off. The chain carries TRBV9 and TRBJ2-1; weak D call: TRBD1 (6 bases). This CDR3 has 14 residues. Between the trimmed V and J ends, which lost 5 bases and 8 bases, there was a span of 17 bases. CDR1 is SGDLS and CDR2 is YYNGEE in the germline V gene. This CDR3 reads CASRRGRGHDEQFF. CDR3 in DNA: TGTGCCAGCAGACGGGGCAGGGGTCACGATGAGCAGTTCTTC.

In this sample, this clonotype turned up many times. This rearrangement joins TRBV9 to TRBJ1-1, with D maybe TRBD1 (5 bases). With 0 bases removed from V and 6 bases from J, the gap between germline ends came to 21 bases. From germline, CDR1 is SGDLS and CDR2 YYNGEE. This CDR3 has 17 residues. The CDR3 bases are TGTGCCAGCAGCGTAGACCCCTGGGCCACTAAAGGGGCTGAAGCTTTCTTT. Translated, it gives CASSVDPWATKGAEAFF.

There are many counts of this clonotype. The chain carries TRBV9 and TRBJ2-1; D remains unclear. This CDR3 spans 15 amino acids. Germline V gives CDR1 SGDLS, CDR2 YYNGEE. Trimming took off 3 bases at V and 0 bases at J, with 10 bases between the two ends. Written as DNA, the CDR3 is TGTGCCAGCAGCGCCTACTCGGGCTCCTACAATGAGCAGTTCTTC. It yields the protein CASSAYSGSYNEQFF.

This clonotype was found many times. V and J are TRBV9 and TRBJ2-2; D is undetermined. There are 14 residues in the CDR3. Germline V CDR1 and CDR2: SGDLS, YYNGEE. The V gene lost 4 bases and the J gene lost 7 bases, with 14 bases spanning the gap. CDR3 sequence reads: CASSPDLADGELFF. The CDR3 bases are TGTGCCAGCAGCCCGGACCTGGCGGACGGGGAGCTGTTTTTT.